This T cell receptor beta chain was identified during a study of blood T cell repertoires in COVID-19. Per the original data handling: Using reference gene primer amplification, nucleated cell counts were estimated. This table comes from immunoSEQ multiplex PCR, and its TCRdb copy is limited to in-frame clones, with some not included. V, J and clone size are taken as reported in that table, and D and trimming were inferred from the DNA itself. Of about 140,000 clones listed, 80% are singletons. The germline V and J ends were trimmed by 2 bases and 3 bases, with 11 bases remaining between them. CDR1 and CDR2 from the germline V gene are LGHDT and YNNKEL (reference sequence). This CDR3 is built from 14 residues.

V gene TRBV3-1 (or the pseudogene TRBV3-2) combines with J gene TRBJ2-7, with D tentatively TRBD2 (5 bases). This TCR came from a woman aged 45-59 years with acute or convalescent COVID-19. Sequenced material: peripheral blood. CDR3 region: CASSQTGVIYEQYF. The DNA for the CDR3 is TGTGCCAGCAGCCAAACCGGGGTGATCTACGAGCAGTACTTC.